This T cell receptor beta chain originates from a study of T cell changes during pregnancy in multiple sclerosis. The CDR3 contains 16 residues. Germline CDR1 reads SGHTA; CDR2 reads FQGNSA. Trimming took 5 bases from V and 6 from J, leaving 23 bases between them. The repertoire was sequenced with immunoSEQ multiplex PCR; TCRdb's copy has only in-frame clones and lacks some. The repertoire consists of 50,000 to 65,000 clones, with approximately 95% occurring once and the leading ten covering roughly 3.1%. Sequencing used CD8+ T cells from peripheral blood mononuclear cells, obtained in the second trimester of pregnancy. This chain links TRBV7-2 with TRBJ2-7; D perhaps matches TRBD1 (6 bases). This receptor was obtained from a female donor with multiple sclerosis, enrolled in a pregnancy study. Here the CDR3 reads CASSPPPDSQTTEQYF. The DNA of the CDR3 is TGTGCCAGCAGCCCCCCCCCGGACAGCCAAACGACCGAGCAGTACTTC.